This entry concerns a single T cell receptor beta chain. Its antigen remains unknown. This sample was taken from a study of T cells expressing NK-cell markers. Study overall: TCR beta repertoires came from sorted CD3+CD56+NKG2C+, CD3+CD56+NKG2C- and CD3+CD56-NKG2C+ T cells. Among eight sequenced donors, seven carried HCMV seropositivity while one was seronegative. Study results and caveats: A handful of donors showed these clonotypes also leading the CD3+CD56-NKG2C+ fraction. Dominant NKG2C+ clonotypes made up roughly 1.0-8% of CD8+ T cells in over five donors.

After re-calling the 5' RACE reads, TCRdb lists one entry per CDR3 protein, DNA absent. The sample data list around 550,000 distinct CDR3 sequences. This CDR3 contains 15 residues. The clonotype originates from a man between 18 and 35 years old in good health. This chain joins TRBV12-3 or TRBV12-4 and TRBJ2-1. Sequencing used blood T cells: a sorted CD56 or NKG2C T cell subset, CD4+ or CD8+ T cells, or bulk PBMC T cells (not recorded which). CDR3 loop: CASSSHTIRPNEQFF.